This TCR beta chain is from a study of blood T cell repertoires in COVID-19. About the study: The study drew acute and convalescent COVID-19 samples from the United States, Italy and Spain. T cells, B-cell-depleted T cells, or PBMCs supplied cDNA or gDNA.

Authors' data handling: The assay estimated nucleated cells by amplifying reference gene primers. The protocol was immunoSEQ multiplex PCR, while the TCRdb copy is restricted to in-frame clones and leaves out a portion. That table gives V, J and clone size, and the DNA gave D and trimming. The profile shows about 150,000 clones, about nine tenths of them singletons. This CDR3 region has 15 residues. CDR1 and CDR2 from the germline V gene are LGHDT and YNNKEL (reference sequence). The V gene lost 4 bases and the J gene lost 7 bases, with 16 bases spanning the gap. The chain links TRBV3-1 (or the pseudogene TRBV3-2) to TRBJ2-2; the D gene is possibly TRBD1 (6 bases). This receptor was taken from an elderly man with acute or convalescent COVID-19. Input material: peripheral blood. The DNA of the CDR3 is TGTGCCAGCAGCCCGACCCAGGGGCGAAGCGGGGAGCTGTTTTTT. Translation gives CASSPTQGRSGELFF.